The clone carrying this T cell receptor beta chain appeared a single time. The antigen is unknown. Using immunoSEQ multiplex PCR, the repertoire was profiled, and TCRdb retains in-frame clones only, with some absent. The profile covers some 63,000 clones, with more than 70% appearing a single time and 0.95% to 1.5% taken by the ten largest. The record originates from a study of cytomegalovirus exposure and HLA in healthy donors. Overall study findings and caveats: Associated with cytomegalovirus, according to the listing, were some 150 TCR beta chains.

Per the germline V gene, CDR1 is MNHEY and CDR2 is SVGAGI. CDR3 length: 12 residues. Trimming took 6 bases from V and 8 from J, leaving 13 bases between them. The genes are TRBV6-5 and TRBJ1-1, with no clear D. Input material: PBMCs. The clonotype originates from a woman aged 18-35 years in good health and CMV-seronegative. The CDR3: CASSADFLEAFF. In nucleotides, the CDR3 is TGTGCCAGCAGCGCCGACTTCCTAGAAGCTTTCTTT.